The present T cell receptor beta chain was sequenced within a study of T cell changes during pregnancy in multiple sclerosis. The CDR3 has 14 amino acids. With 3 bases clipped from V and 3 bases from J, the junction kept 4 bases outside the gene matches. Per germline, CDR1 SGHDT and CDR2 YYEEEE. Profiled with immunoSEQ multiplex PCR; TCRdb holds only in-frame clones, not every one. The sample includes fewer than 55,000 clones, 80% to 95% of them seen just once. This specimen was peripheral blood, taken after pregnancy. The J gene is TRBJ2-7, the V gene TRBV5-6; TRBD1 agrees at 9 bases. The source of this sequence is a female donor with multiple sclerosis, enrolled in a pregnancy study. This chain's CDR3 is CASSSRDRDYEQYF. The DNA for the CDR3 is TGTGCCAGCAGCTCCCGGGACAGGGACTACGAGCAGTACTTC.